Below, 26 T cell receptor beta chains from the same sample are listed, as sequenced in a study of cytomegalovirus exposure and HLA in healthy donors. PCR amplification relied on 60 Vbeta primers (plus 13 Jbeta primers). TCRdb's table, derived via immunoSEQ multiplex PCR, lists solely in-frame clones and lacks some. The repertoire consists of about 140,000 clones, with over 65% occurring once and the leading ten covering 1.5% to 2%. The specimen was PBMCs. Source of these receptors: a woman aged 25-40 years in good health and CMV-seronegative.

This clone came up once. The V gene is TRBV11-2, the J gene TRBJ2-1; the D is unclear. Germline assignment: CDR1 SGHAT and CDR2 FQNNGV. V lost 1 base and J lost 13, with 8 bases in between. This CDR3 comprises 11 residues. The CDR3 spells CASSLGGYQFF. The CDR3 DNA reads TGTGCCAGCAGCTTAGGCGGATACCAGTTCTTC. Complete variable domain (other parts from reference TRBV11-2 and TRBJ2-1): EAGVAQSPRYKIIEKRQSVAFWCNPISGHATLYWYQQILGQGPKLLIQFQNNGVVDDSQLPKDRFSAERLKGVDSTLKIQPAKLEDSAVYLCASSLGGYQFFGPGTRLTVL.

The chain recombines TRBV4-1 with TRBJ2-6, with D perhaps matching TRBD2 (5 bases). Germline CDR1 MGHRA, CDR2 YSYEKL. CDR3 length: 18 residues. Trimming left V 0 bases short and J 3 bases short, with 15 bases between. CDR3 in DNA: TGCGCCAGCAGCCAAGAGGGGAGTGGGCCGTTTGGGGCCAACGTCCTGACTTTC. Amino acids: CASSQEGSGPFGANVLTF.

In this sample, this clone turned up a few times. The J gene is TRBJ2-1, the V gene TRBV5-1, with TRBD2 matching 12 bases. The CDR3 covers 16 residues. V shed 4 bases and J 8 bases; nucleotides not matched to a gene: 10. Germline values: CDR1 SGHRS, CDR2 YFSETQ. The DNA for the CDR3 is TGCGCCAGCAGCCCCGGGACTAGCGGGCCCGGTGATGAGCAGTTCTTC. This gives the protein CASSPGTSGPGDEQFF.

The chain couples TRBV7-9 to TRBJ2-3, with TRBD2 identical over 8 bases. The germline V gene encodes CDR1 SEHNR and CDR2 FQNEAQ (reference sequence). The CDR3 spans 14 residues. V shed 8 bases and J 2 bases; nucleotides not matched to a gene: 6. The CDR3 loop reads CASRGLENTDTQYF. The CDR3 DNA reads TGTGCCAGCCGGGGACTAGAGAACACAGATACGCAGTATTTT.

The count of this clone is one. The sample contains more than one DNA sequence encoding this CDR3. This chain connects TRBV29-1 to TRBJ1-2; TRBD1 is a possible D gene (5 bases). V lost 6 bases and J 1 base, leaving 15 bases between the germline ends. This CDR3 is built from 14 residues. The germline V gene has CDR1 SQVTM and CDR2 ANQGSEA. CDR3 loop: CSVGRGIVNYGYTF. CDR3 bases: TGCAGCGTCGGGAGGGGCATCGTTAACTATGGCTACACCTTC.

The chain uses TRBV2 and TRBJ2-3; a weak D match, TRBD1 (6 bases). CDR1 and CDR2 (germline): SNHLY, FYNNEI. This CDR3 is 14 amino acids long. The V end lost 11 bases, the J end lost 1 base, and 16 bases lay between the germline ends. Written as DNA, the CDR3 is TGTGCCTCCCGGGACACCCCTGGCACAGATACGCAGTATTTT. Translating it yields CASRDTPGTDTQYF.

V usage is TRBV7-9 and J usage is TRBJ2-1; TRBD2 aligns across 7 bases. The CDR3 covers 15 residues. CDR1 SEHNR and CDR2 FQNEAQ come from the germline V gene (reference sequence). V dropped 3 bases and J dropped 9; count of bases not matched to a gene: 11. CDR3 sequence reads: CASSFSLAVGGEQFF. The CDR3 DNA reads as TGTGCCAGCAGCTTTTCGCTAGCGGTGGGTGGTGAGCAGTTCTTC.

This clone showed up just a few times. This chain joins TRBV7-2 and TRBJ2-5; 9 bases are shared with TRBD1. The length of the CDR3 is 17 residues. CDR1 is SGHTA, CDR2 FQGNSA, per germline. Trimming removed 5 bases from V and 4 bases from J; junction bases left unmatched: 14. CDR3 coding DNA: TGTGCCAGCAGCATAGTGCCGGGACAGGGTATAGGAGAGACCCAGTACTTC. It encodes CASSIVPGQGIGETQYF.

The CDR3 reads CASSLRLAGTSGANVLTF. The DNA of the CDR3 is TGTGCCAGCAGTTTACGACTAGCGGGGACCTCTGGGGCCAACGTCCTGACTTTC. The chain joins TRBV7-9 to TRBJ2-6; 11 bases are shared with TRBD2. Germline V gene lookup returns CDR1 SEHNR and CDR2 FQNEAQ (reference sequence). The CDR3 spans 18 residues. V was pared by 6 bases and J by 0 bases, with 7 bases of the junction left unmatched.

This clone showed up just a few times. The chain combines TRBV6-6 with TRBJ1-2; 10 nucleotides align to TRBD1. The CDR3 is 14 amino acids. Germline lookup yields CDR1 MNHNY and CDR2 SVGAGI (reference sequence). J was trimmed by 8 bases and V by 5 bases; bases with no gene match: 8. Here the CDR3 reads CASSGRDRGGGYTF. CDR3 nucleotides: TGTGCCAGCAGTGGACGGGACAGGGGAGGAGGCTACACCTTC.

The chain couples TRBV16 to TRBJ2-2, with D perhaps TRBD1 (5 bases). Deletions cut 4 bases from V and 4 bases from J, with 13 bases between. The V gene's germline CDR1 is KGHSY and CDR2 FQNENV. The CDR3 totals 15 residues. The CDR3 nucleotides are TGTGCCAGCAGCCGAGTAAGGCAGGGCACCGGGGAGCTGTTTTTT. The encoded protein is CASSRVRQGTGELFF. Combining the CDR3 with reference TRBV16 and TRBJ2-2 gives the whole variable domain GEEVAQTPKHLVRGEGQKAKLYCAPIKGHSYVFWYQQVLKNEFKFLISFQNENVFDETGMPKERFSAKCLPNSPCSLEIQATKLEDSAVYFCASSRVRQGTGELFFGEGSRLTVL.

The chain joins TRBV2 to TRBJ2-6, with 7 bases lining up with TRBD1. CDR1 is SNHLY and CDR2 is FYNNEI in the germline V gene. V gave up 4 bases and J gave up 3 bases; unmatched junction bases: 3. The CDR3 length is 15 residues. CDR3 sequence (DNA): TGTGCCAGCAGTGGAGGGGGCGGTGGGGCCAACGTCCTGACTTTC. This translates into CASSGGGGGANVLTF.

V gene TRBV6-1 combines with J gene TRBJ1-4; no definite D call. Trimming pared 7 bases from V and 7 bases from J, leaving 16 bases between. The CDR3 totals 14 residues. The germline gives CDR1 MNHNS, CDR2 SASEGT. This CDR3 reads CASNPSSQTEKLFF. The CDR3 bases are TGTGCCAGCAACCCCAGTTCCCAAACTGAAAAACTGTTTTTT.

This clone was seen a few times. This chain uses TRBV19 with TRBJ1-1, with D hard to call. Trimming left V 3 bases short and J 5 bases short, with 7 bases between. CDR1 is LNHDA and CDR2 is SQIVND in the germline V gene (reference sequence). This CDR3 contains 12 residues. The CDR3 DNA is TGTGCCAGTAGTATTGGAGTGACTGAAGCTTTCTTT. This codes for CASSIGVTEAFF. Using reference TRBV19 and TRBJ1-1 for the parts outside the CDR3, the full variable domain is DGGITQSPKYLFRKEGQNVTLSCEQNLNHDAMYWYRQDPGQGLRLIYYSQIVNDFQKGDIAEGYSVSREKKESFPLTVTSAQKNPTAFYLCASSIGVTEAFFGQGTRLTVV.

The chain recombines TRBV27 with TRBJ1-2; D is unclear. Germline V gene sequence: CDR1 MNHEY, CDR2 SMNVEV (reference sequence). Trimming removed 8 bases from V and 7 bases from J, with 14 bases in between. This CDR3 comprises 12 residues. The CDR3 is CASYEARCGYTF. The CDR3 DNA reads TGTGCCAGCTACGAGGCACGGTGTGGCTACACCTTC.

The V gene is TRBV18, the J gene TRBJ2-7, with TRBD1 as a possible D gene (6 bases). The CDR3 has 15 residues. Trimming took 3 bases from V and 0 from J, leaving 12 bases between them. CDR1 and CDR2 (germline): KGHSH, LQKENI. The CDR3 region is CASSPTGQPSYEQYV. As DNA, the CDR3 is TGTGCCAGCTCACCCACAGGACAGCCCTCCTACGAGCAGTACGTC.

V gene TRBV19 combines with J gene TRBJ1-2; 9 bases are shared with TRBD1. V dropped 1 base and J dropped 7; count of bases not matched to a gene: 4. Germline CDR1 is LNHDA and CDR2 is SQIVND (reference sequence). CDR3 size: 14 residues. Here the CDR3 DNA reads TGTGCCAGTAGTATAGCAGGGACAGGGTTTGGCTACACCTTC. Translated: CASSIAGTGFGYTF.

CDR3 amino acids: CASSSQEGSNQPQHF. The CDR3 DNA reads TGTGCCAGCAGCTCACAGGAGGGGAGCAATCAGCCCCAGCATTTT. This rearrangement joins TRBV7-6 to TRBJ1-5; possibly TRBD1 for D (5 bases). Deletions cut 4 bases from V and 1 base from J, with 11 bases between. Germline lookup yields CDR1 SGHVS and CDR2 FNYEAQ. CDR3 size: 15 residues.

This clone was counted a few times. CDR3 sequence: CATGTHYNEQFF. DNA for the CDR3: TGTGCCACGGGGACTCACTACAATGAGCAGTTCTTC. The J gene is TRBJ2-1, the V gene TRBV10-3; possible D gene TRBD2, 6 bases. Germline V CDR1 and CDR2: ENHRY, SYGVKD. Trimming cost V 10 bases and J 3 bases, with 10 bases left between them. The CDR3 spans 12 residues.

The chain employs TRBV7-2 and TRBJ2-1; 8 bases match TRBD1. Germline CDR1 SGHTA, CDR2 FQGNSA. The CDR3 extends over 14 amino acids. After removal of 5 bases from V and 3 bases from J, the junction contained 3 bases not matched to a gene. Here the CDR3 reads CASSEQGVYNEQFF. DNA for the CDR3: TGTGCCAGCAGCGAACAGGGGGTCTACAATGAGCAGTTCTTC.

The chain employs TRBV12-2 and TRBJ2-1; the D segment call TRBD2 is taken from the table without a DNA check. TRBV12-2 is an annotated pseudogene. CDR3 length equals 13 residues. The chain's CDR3 is CASRGGRGDEQFF. In DNA form, the CDR3 reads TGTGCAAGTCGGGGCGGGAGGGGAGATGAGCAGTTCTTC.

The V gene is TRBV28, the J gene TRBJ1-6; D unresolved. The V end was cut by 3 bases, the J end by 10 bases, with 4 bases between. CDR3 length: 11 residues. Germline CDR1 is MDHEN and CDR2 is SYDVKM. The CDR3 coding sequence is TGTGCCAGCAGTTTTAAATCACCCCTCCACTTT. It specifies CASSFKSPLHF.

Points on this clone: One junction end disagrees with the germline gene, perhaps due to a read error. The chain has TRBV5-1 and TRBJ2-1, with 13 bases lining up with TRBD2. Germline loops: CDR1 SGHRS, CDR2 YFSETQ. The CDR3 is made up of 16 amino acids. CDR3 in DNA: TGCGCCAGCAGCTTCTCAACCGGACTAGCGGGAGAAGAGCCGTTCTTC. Translating gives CASSFSTGLAGEEPFF.

The V call is TRBV5-8, the J call TRBJ2-5, with a weak D call TRBD1 (6 bases). Between the trimmed V and J ends, which lost 1 base and 7 bases, there was a span of 11 bases. The germline gives CDR1 SGHTS, CDR2 YDEGEE. The CDR3 has 13 residues. The CDR3: CASSLYRAGTQYF. CDR3 nucleotides: TGTGCCAGCAGCTTGTACAGGGCAGGGACCCAGTACTTC.

The chain couples TRBV2 to TRBJ1-2; 7 nucleotides align to TRBD1. The CDR3 length is 12 residues. Germline assignment: CDR1 SNHLY and CDR2 FYNNEI. The V gene end was trimmed by 6 bases and the J gene end by 8 bases; junction bases not matched to a gene: 6. CDR3 residues: CASSYDRVGYTF. The CDR3 nucleotides are TGTGCCAGCAGCTACGACAGGGTAGGCTACACCTTC. Full variable domain (outside the CDR3, taken from reference TRBV2 and TRBJ1-2): EPEVTQTPSHQVTQMGQEVILRCVPISNHLYFYWYRQILGQKVEFLVSFYNNEISEKSEIFDDQFSVERPDGSNFTLKIRSTKLEDSAMYFCASSYDRVGYTFGSGTRLTVV.

The chain has TRBV6-5 and TRBJ1-1; TRBD1 aligns across 9 bases. Germline CDR1 and CDR2: MNHEY and SVGAGI. The CDR3 loop spans 14 amino acids. J was trimmed by 5 bases and V by 3 bases; bases with no gene match: 4. The CDR3 here is CASSYSTGGTEAFF. The CDR3 region has the DNA TGTGCCAGCAGTTATTCGACAGGGGGTACTGAAGCTTTCTTT.